Below are 9 T cell receptor beta chains sequenced from a single sample in a study of T cell responses to AZD1222 COVID-19 vaccine. Libraries were prepared by immunoSEQ multiplex PCR; TCRdb keeps only in-frame clonotypes and omits some of them. The table includes 120,000 or so clones, over 75% detected once. Sample: peripheral blood, taken on day 0 of AZD1222 vaccination. Source of these receptors: an adult in good health.

The chain uses TRBV5-1 and TRBJ2-7; 8 bases are a match to TRBD1. Germline V gene data show CDR1 as SGHRS and CDR2 as YFSETQ. This CDR3 contains 15 residues. With V trimmed by 4 bases and J by 0 bases, 6 bases remained unmatched. The CDR3 protein is CASSRTTGGSYEQYF. CDR3 in DNA: TGCGCCAGCAGCCGTACAACAGGGGGCTCCTACGAGCAGTACTTC.

This rearrangement joins TRBV5-4 to TRBJ1-2; 7 bases are a match to TRBD1. The CDR3 covers 15 residues. The germline gives CDR1 SGHNT, CDR2 YYREEE (reference sequence). The V gene end was trimmed by 8 bases and the J gene end by 3 bases; junction bases not matched to a gene: 13. CDR3 bases: TGTGCCAGTAACTTAATACAGGGGAACGACTATGGCTACACCTTC. Its protein is CASNLIQGNDYGYTF.

This sequence joins TRBV5-4 and TRBJ1-2; 10 bases agree with TRBD1. Germline V CDR1 and CDR2: SGHNT, YYREEE (reference sequence). The CDR3 length is 17 residues. J lost 7 bases, V lost 5 bases, and 17 bases had no gene match. The CDR3 DNA reads as TGTGCCAGCAGATCCGGGACAGGGGACGGGTACATGGGTGGCTACACCTTC. This codes for CASRSGTGDGYMGGYTF.

The V call is TRBV3-1 (or the pseudogene TRBV3-2), the J call TRBJ2-3, with 11 bases lining up with TRBD2. Trimming at V came to 0 bases and at J to 3 bases, leaving 11 bases not matched to a gene. CDR1 and CDR2 (germline): LGHDT, YNNKEL (reference sequence). This CDR3 is built from 19 residues. CDR3: CASSQDPLAGGTGTDTQYF. The CDR3 region has the DNA TGTGCCAGCAGCCAAGATCCGCTAGCGGGGGGAACTGGGACAGATACGCAGTATTTT.

V gene TRBV30 combines with J gene TRBJ2-2; 7 bases agree with TRBD2. CDR1 and CDR2 from the germline V gene are GTSNPN and SVGIG (reference sequence). V trimming: 8 bases; J trimming: 8 bases; junction bases outside the gene matches: 14. This CDR3 is 14 amino acids long. CDR3 loop: CAGRTLADLGELFF. CDR3 nucleotide sequence: TGTGCCGGCCGGACCCTAGCGGACCTGGGGGAGCTGTTTTTT.

The V call is TRBV3-1 (or the pseudogene TRBV3-2), the J call TRBJ1-2, with 10 bases aligning to TRBD1. The germline V gene has CDR1 LGHDT and CDR2 YNNKEL (reference sequence). The CDR3 contains 15 residues. J gave up 6 bases and V 5 bases, and 9 bases lay outside the gene matches. The CDR3 DNA is TGTGCCAGCAGCAAGTCGACAGGGGGCAAGGATGGCTACACCTTC. Protein product: CASSKSTGGKDGYTF.

This rearrangement joins TRBV11-2 to TRBJ1-5; unclear D gene. The length of the CDR3 is 15 residues. The ends were cut back, 3 bases at V and 0 bases at J, with 9 bases in the middle. Germline-derived CDR1 and CDR2 are SGHAT and FQNNGV. The CDR3 DNA reads TGTGCCAGCAGCTTCCGGGCCGATAGCAATCAGCCCCAGCATTTT. Translating it yields CASSFRADSNQPQHF.

The chain carries TRBV24-1 and TRBJ2-2; TRBD2 matches at 13 bases. CDR1 is KGHDR, CDR2 SFDVKD, per germline. The CDR3 is 16 amino acids. V trimming: 3 bases; J trimming: 5 bases; junction bases outside the gene matches: 2. The CDR3 coding sequence is TGTGCCACCAGTGATACTAGCGGGAGGGGTACCGGGGAGCTGTTTTTT. This encodes CATSDTSGRGTGELFF.

This clone was found a few times. The chain carries TRBV4-3 and TRBJ1-2; possible D gene TRBD1, 5 bases. Trimming pared 1 base from V and 6 bases from J, leaving 15 bases between. This CDR3 region has 15 residues. Germline V gene lookup returns CDR1 LGHNA and CDR2 YSLEER. The DNA of the CDR3 is TGCGCCAGCAGCCAAGGTTTAGGCAGGGTGGATGGCTACACCTTC. Its protein is CASSQGLGRVDGYTF.